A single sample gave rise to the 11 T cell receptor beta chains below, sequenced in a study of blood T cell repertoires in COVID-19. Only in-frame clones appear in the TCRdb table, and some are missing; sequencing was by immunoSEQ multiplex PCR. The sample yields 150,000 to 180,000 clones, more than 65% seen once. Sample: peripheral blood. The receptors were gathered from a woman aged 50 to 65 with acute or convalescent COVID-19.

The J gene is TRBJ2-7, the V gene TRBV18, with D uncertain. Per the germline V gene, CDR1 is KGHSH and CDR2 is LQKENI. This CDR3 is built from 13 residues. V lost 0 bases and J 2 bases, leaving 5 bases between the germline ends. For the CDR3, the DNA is TGTGCCAGCTCACCACCGGCGGCCTACGAGCAGTACTTC. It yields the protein CASSPPAAYEQYF.

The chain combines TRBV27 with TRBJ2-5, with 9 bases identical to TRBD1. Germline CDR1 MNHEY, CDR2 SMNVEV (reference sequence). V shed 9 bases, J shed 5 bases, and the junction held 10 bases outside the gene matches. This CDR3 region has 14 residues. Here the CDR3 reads CAREKGQGHETQYF. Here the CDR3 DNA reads TGTGCCAGGGAGAAGGGACAGGGACACGAGACCCAGTACTTC.

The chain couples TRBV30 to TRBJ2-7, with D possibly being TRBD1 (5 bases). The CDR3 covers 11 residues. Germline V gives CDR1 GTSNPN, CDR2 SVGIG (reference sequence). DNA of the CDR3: TGTGCAACAGGCCATTCCTACGAGCAGTACTTC. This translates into CATGHSYEQYF.

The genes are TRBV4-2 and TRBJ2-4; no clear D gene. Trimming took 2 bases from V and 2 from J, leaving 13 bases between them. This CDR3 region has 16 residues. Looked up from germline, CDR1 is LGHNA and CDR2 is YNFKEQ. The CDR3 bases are TGTGCCAGCAGCCAAACAGATTTAGATTCCAAAAACATTCAGTACTTC. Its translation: CASSQTDLDSKNIQYF.

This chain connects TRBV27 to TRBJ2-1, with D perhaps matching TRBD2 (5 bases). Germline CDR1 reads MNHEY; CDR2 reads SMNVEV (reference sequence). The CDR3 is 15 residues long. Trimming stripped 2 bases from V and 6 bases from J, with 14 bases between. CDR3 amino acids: CASSLMWEPGNEQFF. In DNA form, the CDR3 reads TGTGCCAGCAGTTTAATGTGGGAGCCGGGCAATGAGCAGTTCTTC.

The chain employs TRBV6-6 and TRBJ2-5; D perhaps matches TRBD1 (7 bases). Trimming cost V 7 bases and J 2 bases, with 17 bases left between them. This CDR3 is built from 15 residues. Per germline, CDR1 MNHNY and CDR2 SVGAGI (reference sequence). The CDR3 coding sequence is TGTGCCAGCATGGTCCCGACAGGGAGGCAAGAGACCCAGTACTTC. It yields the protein CASMVPTGRQETQYF.

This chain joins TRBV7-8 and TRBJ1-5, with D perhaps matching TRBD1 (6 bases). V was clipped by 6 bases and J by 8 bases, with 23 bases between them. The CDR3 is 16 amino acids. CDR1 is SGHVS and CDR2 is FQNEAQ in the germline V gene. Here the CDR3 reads CASRLSGGLTGEPQHF. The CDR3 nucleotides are TGTGCCAGCAGACTCTCGGGGGGGCTGACTGGGGAGCCCCAGCATTTT.

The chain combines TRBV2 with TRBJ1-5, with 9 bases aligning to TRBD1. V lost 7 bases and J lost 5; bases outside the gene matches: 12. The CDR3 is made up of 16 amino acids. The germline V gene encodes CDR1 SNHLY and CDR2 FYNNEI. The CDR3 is CASNLGPDRGDQPQHF. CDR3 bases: TGTGCCAGCAATTTGGGACCAGACAGGGGGGATCAGCCCCAGCATTTT.

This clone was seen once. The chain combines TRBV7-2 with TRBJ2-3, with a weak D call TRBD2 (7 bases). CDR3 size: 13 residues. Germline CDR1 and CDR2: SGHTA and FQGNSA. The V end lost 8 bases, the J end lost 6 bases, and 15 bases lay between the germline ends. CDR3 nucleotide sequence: TGTGCCAGCGGGGGCGGGGGCTTCGATACGCAGTATTTT. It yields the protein CASGGGGFDTQYF. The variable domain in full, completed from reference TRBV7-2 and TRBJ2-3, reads GAGVSQSPSNKVTEKGKDVELRCDPISGHTALYWYRQSLGQGLEFLIYFQGNSAPDKSGLPSDRFSAERTGGSVSTLTIQRTQQEDSAVYLCASGGGGFDTQYFGPGTRLTVL.

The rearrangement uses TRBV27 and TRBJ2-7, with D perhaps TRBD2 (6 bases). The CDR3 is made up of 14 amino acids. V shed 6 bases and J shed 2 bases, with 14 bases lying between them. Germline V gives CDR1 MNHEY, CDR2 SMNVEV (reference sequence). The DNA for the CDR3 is TGTGCCAGCAGAGCAGCGGGCGGAGCCTACGAGCAGTACTTC. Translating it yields CASRAAGGAYEQYF.

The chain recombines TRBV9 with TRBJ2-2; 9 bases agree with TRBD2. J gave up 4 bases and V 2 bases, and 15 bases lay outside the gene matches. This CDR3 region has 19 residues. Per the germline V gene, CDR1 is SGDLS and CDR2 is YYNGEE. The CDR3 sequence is CASSVIPLRGGAGTGELFF. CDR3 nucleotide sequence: TGTGCCAGCAGCGTCATACCACTTCGCGGGGGGGCCGGCACCGGGGAGCTGTTTTTT.